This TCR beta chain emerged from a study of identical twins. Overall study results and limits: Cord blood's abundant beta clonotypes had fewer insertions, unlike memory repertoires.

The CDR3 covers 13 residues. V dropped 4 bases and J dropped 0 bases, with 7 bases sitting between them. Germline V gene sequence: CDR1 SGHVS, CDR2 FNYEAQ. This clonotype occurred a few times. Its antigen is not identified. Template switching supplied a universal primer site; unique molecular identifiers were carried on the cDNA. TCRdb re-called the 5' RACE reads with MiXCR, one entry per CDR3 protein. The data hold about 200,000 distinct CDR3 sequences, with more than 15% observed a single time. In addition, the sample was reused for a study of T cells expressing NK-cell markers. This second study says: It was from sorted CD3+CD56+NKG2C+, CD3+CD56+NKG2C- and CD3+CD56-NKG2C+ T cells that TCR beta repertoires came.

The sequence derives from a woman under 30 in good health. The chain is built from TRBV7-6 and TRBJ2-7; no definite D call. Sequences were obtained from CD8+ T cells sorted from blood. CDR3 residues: CASSSGPSYEQYF. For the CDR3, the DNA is TGTGCCAGCAGCTCAGGCCCCTCCTACGAGCAGTACTTC.